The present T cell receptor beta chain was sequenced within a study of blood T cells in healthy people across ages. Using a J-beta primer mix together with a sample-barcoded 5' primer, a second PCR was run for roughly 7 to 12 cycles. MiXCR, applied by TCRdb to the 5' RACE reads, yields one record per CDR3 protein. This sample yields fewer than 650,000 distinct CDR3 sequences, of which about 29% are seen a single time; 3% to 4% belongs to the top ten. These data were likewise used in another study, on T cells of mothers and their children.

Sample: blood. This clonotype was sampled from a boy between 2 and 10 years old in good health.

The CDR3 nucleotides are TGTGCCATCAGTGAGGAGACAGGGGGTGCGGACACCGGGGAGCTGTTTTTT. It encodes CAISEETGGADTGELFF. V is TRBV10-3 and J is TRBJ2-2, with 9 bases matching TRBD1. Germline values: CDR1 ENHRY, CDR2 SYGVKD. Losses at the gene ends were 2 bases for V and 3 bases for J; bases not matched to a gene: 7. The CDR3 extends over 17 amino acids.